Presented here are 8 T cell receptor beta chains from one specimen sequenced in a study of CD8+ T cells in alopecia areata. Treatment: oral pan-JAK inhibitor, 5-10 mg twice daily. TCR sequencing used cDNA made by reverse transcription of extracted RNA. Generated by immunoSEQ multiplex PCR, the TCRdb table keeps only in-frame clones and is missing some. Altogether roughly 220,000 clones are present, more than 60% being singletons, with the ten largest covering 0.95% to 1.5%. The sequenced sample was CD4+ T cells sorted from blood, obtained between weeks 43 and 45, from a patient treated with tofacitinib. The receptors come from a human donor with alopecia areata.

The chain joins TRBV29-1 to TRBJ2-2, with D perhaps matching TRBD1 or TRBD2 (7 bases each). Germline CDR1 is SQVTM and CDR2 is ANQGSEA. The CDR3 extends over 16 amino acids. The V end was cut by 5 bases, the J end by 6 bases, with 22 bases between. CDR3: CSVLTGWRGLSGELFF. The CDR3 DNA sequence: TGCAGCGTTCTGACAGGGTGGCGGGGGTTGTCCGGGGAGCTGTTTTTT.

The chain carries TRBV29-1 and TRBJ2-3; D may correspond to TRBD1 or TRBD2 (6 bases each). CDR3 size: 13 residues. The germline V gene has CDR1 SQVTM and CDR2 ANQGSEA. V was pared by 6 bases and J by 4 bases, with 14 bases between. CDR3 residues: CSVEPGAADTQYF. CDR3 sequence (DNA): TGCAGCGTAGAACCGGGGGCCGCAGATACGCAGTATTTT.

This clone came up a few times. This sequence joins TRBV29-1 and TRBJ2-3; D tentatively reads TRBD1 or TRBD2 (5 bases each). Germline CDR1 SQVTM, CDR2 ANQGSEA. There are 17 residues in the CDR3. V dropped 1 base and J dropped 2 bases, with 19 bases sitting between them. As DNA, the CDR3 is TGCAGCGTTGAAGTTCCGGCCTACGGGGCCCCCACAGATACGCAGTATTTT. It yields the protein CSVEVPAYGAPTDTQYF.

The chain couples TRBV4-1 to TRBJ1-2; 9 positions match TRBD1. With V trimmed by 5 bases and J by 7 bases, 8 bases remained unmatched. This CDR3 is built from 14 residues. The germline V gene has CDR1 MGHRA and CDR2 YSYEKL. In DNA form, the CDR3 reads TGCGCCAGCAGCACCCGGACAGGGGACCTTGGCTACACCTTC. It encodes CASSTRTGDLGYTF.

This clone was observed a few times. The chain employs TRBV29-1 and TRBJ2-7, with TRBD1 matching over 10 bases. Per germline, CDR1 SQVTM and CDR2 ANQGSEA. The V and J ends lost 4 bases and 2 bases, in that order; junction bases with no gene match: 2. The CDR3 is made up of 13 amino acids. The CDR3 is CSVGDRGTYEQYF. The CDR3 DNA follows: TGCAGCGTTGGGGACAGGGGTACCTACGAGCAGTACTTC.

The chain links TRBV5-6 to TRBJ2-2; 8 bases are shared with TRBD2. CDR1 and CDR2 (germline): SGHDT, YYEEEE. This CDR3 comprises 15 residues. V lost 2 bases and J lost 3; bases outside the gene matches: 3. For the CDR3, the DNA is TGTGCCAGCAGCTTAGCGGGGGAGTACACCGGGGAGCTGTTTTTT. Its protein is CASSLAGEYTGELFF.

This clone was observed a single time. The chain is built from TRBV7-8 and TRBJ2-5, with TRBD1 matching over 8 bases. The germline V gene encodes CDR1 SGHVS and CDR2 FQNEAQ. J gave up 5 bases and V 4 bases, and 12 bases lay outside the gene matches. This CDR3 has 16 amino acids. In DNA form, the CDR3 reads TGTGCCAGCAGCTCGTCGACAGGGGCCGAGGGGGAGACCCAGTACTTC. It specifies CASSSSTGAEGETQYF.

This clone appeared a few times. CDR3 loop: CSVRGLNTDTQYF. As DNA, the CDR3 is TGCAGCGTGAGAGGATTGAACACAGATACGCAGTATTTT. This chain connects TRBV29-1 to TRBJ2-3; D ambiguous. This CDR3 is 13 amino acids long. The germline V gene encodes CDR1 SQVTM and CDR2 ANQGSEA. The germline V and J ends were trimmed by 6 bases and 2 bases, with 12 bases remaining between them.